This T cell receptor (beta chain) was sequenced for a study of blood T cell repertoires in COVID-19. Study at large: From the United States, Italy and Spain came samples of acute and convalescent COVID-19. The analysed material was cDNA or gDNA that came from T cells, B-cell-depleted T cells, or PBMCs.

Libraries were prepared by immunoSEQ multiplex PCR; TCRdb keeps only in-frame clonotypes and omits some of them. The sample lists roughly 160,000 clones; more than 75% were seen once. The trim removed 4 bases at V and 7 bases at J, leaving 7 bases unmatched. The CDR3 length is 14 residues. Germline CDR1 reads SGHDT; CDR2 reads YYEEEE. This receptor was identified in a man between 50 and 59 years old who had recovered from COVID-19. The rearrangement joins TRBV5-6 to TRBJ2-7, with 11 nucleotides matching TRBD2. Sequencing was carried out using peripheral blood. The DNA of the CDR3 is TGTGCCAGCAGCCCTCGCCTAGCGGGGGGTGAGCAGTACTTC. Protein sequence: CASSPRLAGGEQYF.